One sample yielded the 28 T cell receptor beta chains listed below, sequenced in a study of blood T cell repertoires in COVID-19 (dated by TCRdb to between 2020 and 2021). The library was built by means of the immunoSEQ multiplex PCR assay. TCRdb took over this immuneACCESS table, retaining in-frame rearrangements with V and J assigned. Such tables are incomplete; in checked studies, under half of the missing clones stem from an unresolved V gene, and the remainder is unexplained. This sample lists about 230,000 clones; 81% were detected once. The ten largest clonotypes hold roughly 7.9% of the sample. The sample taken for sequencing was peripheral blood. Receptors were obtained from a woman over 75 with acute or convalescent COVID-19.

CDR3 in DNA: TGTGCCAGCAGCCCACCGGCCGCGGCTGGGGCCAACGTCCTGACTTTC. Amino acids: CASSPPAAAGANVLTF. The V gene is TRBV7-3, the J gene TRBJ2-6; unclear D gene. Between the trimmed V and J ends, which lost 5 bases and 2 bases, there was a span of 13 bases. The CDR3 sequence is 16 residues long. Germline loops: CDR1 SGHTA, CDR2 FQGTGA.

The V gene is TRBV3-1 (or the pseudogene TRBV3-2), the J gene TRBJ1-2, with D possibly matching TRBD1 (5 bases). V dropped 4 bases and J dropped 7 bases, with 10 bases sitting between them. The germline V gene encodes CDR1 LGHDT and CDR2 YNNKEL (reference sequence). The CDR3 has 12 residues. Here the CDR3 reads CASSLPQGGYTF. CDR3 sequence (DNA): TGTGCCAGCAGCCTACCTCAGGGTGGCTACACCTTC.

The chain recombines TRBV27 with TRBJ2-7; perhaps D is TRBD1 or TRBD2 (5 bases each). The germline CDR1 and CDR2 sequences are MNHEY and SMNVEV (reference sequence). The CDR3 sequence is 14 residues long. V was pared by 10 bases and J by 2 bases, with 18 bases between. DNA for the CDR3: TGTGCCACCAGGGAATGGGGAGCGGCCTACGAGCAGTACTTC. Translating gives CATREWGAAYEQYF.

This rearrangement joins TRBV6-1 to TRBJ2-2, with 12 bases that match TRBD2. Germline loops: CDR1 MNHNS, CDR2 SASEGT. This CDR3 is 17 amino acids long. The junction had 1 base not matched to a gene; V was cut back by 2 bases and J by 0 bases. The CDR3 coding sequence is TGTGCCAGCAGTGAAACTAGCGGGAGGTCGAACACCGGGGAGCTGTTTTTT. It yields the protein CASSETSGRSNTGELFF.

J is TRBJ2-7 and V is TRBV4-1; a weak D match, TRBD1 (6 bases). CDR1 is MGHRA, CDR2 YSYEKL, per germline. This CDR3 comprises 14 residues. Trimming shortened V by 5 bases and J by 5 bases, and 16 bases separated the two germline ends. CDR3 nucleotides: TGCGCCAGCAGCAGCCAAGTACAGGGAAACGAGCAGTACTTC. This codes for CASSSQVQGNEQYF.

This clone was detected only once. The chain couples TRBV11-2 to TRBJ2-2; tentatively, D is TRBD1 (6 bases). The CDR3 runs 15 residues. Germline CDR1 SGHAT, CDR2 FQNNGV. The V gene lost 3 bases and the J gene lost 4 bases, with 12 bases spanning the gap. The CDR3 coding sequence is TGTGCCAGCAGCTTTCCGGGACAAACCACCGGGGAGCTGTTTTTT. Amino acid sequence: CASSFPGQTTGELFF.

The chain combines TRBV6-5 with TRBJ2-1; D perhaps matches TRBD2 (6 bases). V gave up 7 bases and J gave up 4 bases, with 11 bases separating them. The germline CDR1 and CDR2 sequences are MNHEY and SVGAGI. The CDR3 is 13 residues long. The CDR3 DNA reads TGTGCCAGCACCCAGACTAGATACAATGAGCAGTTCTTC. Translated: CASTQTRYNEQFF.

The chain uses TRBV19 and TRBJ1-2, with D possibly being TRBD1 (6 bases). Deletions cut 10 bases from V and 3 bases from J, with 12 bases between. Germline loops: CDR1 LNHDA, CDR2 SQIVND (reference sequence). The CDR3 runs 12 residues. CDR3 amino acids: CATTQGYYGYTF. The CDR3 DNA follows: TGTGCCACGACACAGGGCTACTATGGCTACACCTTC.

The chain employs TRBV7-2 and TRBJ2-2; D possibly corresponds to TRBD2 (6 bases). This CDR3 comprises 15 residues. CDR1 and CDR2 (germline): SGHTA, FQGNSA. Trimming removed 3 bases at V and 8 bases at J, with 16 bases between. Here the CDR3 reads CASSFVTGVGGELFF. DNA of the CDR3: TGTGCCAGCAGCTTCGTAACGGGAGTAGGAGGGGAGCTGTTTTTT.

This chain connects TRBV24-1 to TRBJ2-5, with unresolved D. V lost 1 base, J lost 5 bases, and 10 bases lay in between. The CDR3 is 14 residues long. Looked up from germline, CDR1 is KGHDR and CDR2 is SFDVKD. CDR3 region: CATSDFGARETQYF. The CDR3 bases are TGTGCCACCAGTGATTTCGGAGCCCGGGAGACCCAGTACTTC.

The rearrangement links TRBV11-2 to TRBJ1-4; maybe TRBD1 (6 bases). Trimming left V 5 bases short and J 8 bases short, with 18 bases between. In germline, CDR1 is SGHAT, CDR2 FQNNGV. This CDR3 comprises 15 residues. The CDR3 loop is CASSSNRERLEKLFF. The CDR3 nucleotides read TGTGCCAGCAGCAGCAACAGGGAAAGGTTGGAAAAACTGTTTTTT. Looking up the rest from reference TRBV11-2 and TRBJ1-4 gives the full variable domain: EAGVAQSPRYKIIEKRQSVAFWCNPISGHATLYWYQQILGQGPKLLIQFQNNGVVDDSQLPKDRFSAERLKGVDSTLKIQPAKLEDSAVYLCASSSNRERLEKLFFGSGTQLSVL.

As concerns this clone: The junction does not match germline at one end; this may be a read error. The chain joins TRBV3-1 (or the pseudogene TRBV3-2) to TRBJ1-1; D is unclear. The CDR3 is 15 amino acids. Germline loops: CDR1 LGHDT, CDR2 YNNKEL (reference sequence). The CDR3, as DNA: TGTGCCAGCAGGCTGTCCGACACCCTGAATACTGAAGCTTTCTTT. This sequence encodes CASRLSDTLNTEAFF.

The J gene is TRBJ1-2, the V gene TRBV28; 9 positions agree with TRBD1. There are 15 residues in the CDR3. Germline V CDR1 and CDR2: MDHEN, SYDVKM. The ends lost 5 bases at V and 4 bases at J; junction bases unmatched: 8. The CDR3 protein is CASSPPGQGSYGYTF. CDR3 coding DNA: TGTGCCAGCAGTCCGCCGGGACAGGGTAGCTATGGCTACACCTTC.

This sequence joins TRBV7-8 and TRBJ2-5, with a weak D call TRBD1 (7 bases). The CDR3 runs 13 residues. CDR1 and CDR2 from the germline V gene are SGHVS and FQNEAQ. Trimming pared 4 bases from V and 5 bases from J, leaving 11 bases between. The CDR3 region is CASSSQGRETQYF. The CDR3 nucleotides read TGTGCCAGCAGCTCACAGGGGAGGGAGACCCAGTACTTC.

V and J are TRBV19 and TRBJ2-5; 9 bases agree with TRBD2. With V trimmed by 1 base and J by 3 bases, 0 bases remained unmatched. The CDR3 spans 14 residues. Germline lookup yields CDR1 LNHDA and CDR2 SQIVND (reference sequence). CDR3 DNA sequence: TGTGCCAGTAGTATAGGACTAGCGGAAGAGACCCAGTACTTC. Translating it yields CASSIGLAEETQYF.

The chain combines TRBV10-1 with TRBJ1-2; D not certain. V was pared by 6 bases and J by 4 bases, with 9 bases between. The CDR3 is made up of 12 amino acids. Germline values: CDR1 WNHNN, CDR2 SYGVQD (reference sequence). The CDR3 DNA is TGCGCCAGCAGATCAGTGATCTATGGCTACACCTTC. It encodes CASRSVIYGYTF.

CDR3 residues: CASSLGTGVYEQYF. CDR3 sequence (DNA): TGTGCCAGCAGCTTGGGGACAGGGGTCTACGAGCAGTACTTC. The V call is TRBV7-9, the J call TRBJ2-7; 10 bases match TRBD1. The junction had 2 bases not matched to a gene; V was cut back by 3 bases and J by 3 bases. The CDR3 loop spans 14 amino acids. Per germline, CDR1 SEHNR and CDR2 FQNEAQ (reference sequence). The variable domain in full, completed from reference TRBV7-9 and TRBJ2-7, reads DTGVSQNPRHKITKRGQNVTFRCDPISEHNRLYWYRQTLGQGPEFLTYFQNEAQLEKSRLLSDRFSAERPKGSFSTLEIQRTEQGDSAMYLCASSLGTGVYEQYFGPGTRLTVT.

This rearrangement joins TRBV10-2 to TRBJ2-3; 13 nucleotides agree with TRBD2. The CDR3 runs to 17 residues. The V and J ends lost 0 bases and 5 bases, in that order; junction bases with no gene match: 5. Germline V gene sequence: CDR1 WSHSY, CDR2 SAAADI. This CDR3 is CASSESRTSGRVDTQYF. In DNA form, the CDR3 reads TGCGCCAGCAGTGAGTCCCGAACTAGCGGGAGGGTAGATACGCAGTATTTT.

The chain joins TRBV28 to TRBJ2-7; TRBD1 aligns across 8 bases. The CDR3 length is 15 residues. CDR1 MDHEN and CDR2 SYDVKM come from the germline V gene. V lost 5 bases, J lost 4 bases, and 10 bases stayed unmatched. CDR3 loop: CASSRTGSKPYEQYF. CDR3 coding DNA: TGTGCCAGCAGTAGGACAGGGTCGAAACCGTACGAGCAGTACTTC.

The genes are TRBV7-8 and TRBJ1-2; 8 bases align to TRBD1. The ends lost 0 bases at V and 8 bases at J; junction bases unmatched: 14. CDR1 and CDR2 from the germline V gene are SGHVS and FQNEAQ. CDR3 length equals 17 residues. The CDR3 DNA is TGTGCCAGCAGCTTAGCCCTTAGAGGACAGGGTTCAGCCGGCTACACCTTC. Protein product: CASSLALRGQGSAGYTF.

The chain uses TRBV5-1 and TRBJ2-3; D is perhaps TRBD1 (6 bases). CDR3 length equals 15 residues. Trimming pared 4 bases from V and 5 bases from J, leaving 17 bases between. CDR1 and CDR2 (germline): SGHRS, YFSETQ. CDR3 coding DNA: TGCGCCAGCAGCCCAGGGAAGGGGGTAGTAGATACGCAGTATTTT. This translates into CASSPGKGVVDTQYF. Using reference TRBV5-1 and TRBJ2-3 for the parts outside the CDR3, the full variable domain is KAGVTQTPRYLIKTRGQQVTLSCSPISGHRSVSWYQQTPGQGLQFLFEYFSETQRNKGNFPGRFSGRQFSNSRSEMNVSTLELGDSALYLCASSPGKGVVDTQYFGPGTRLTVL.

The chain links TRBV5-1 to TRBJ2-1, with 7 bases fitting TRBD1. Germline V gene lookup returns CDR1 SGHRS and CDR2 YFSETQ. CDR3 size: 14 residues. J lost 9 bases, V lost 3 bases, and 9 bases had no gene match. The CDR3, as DNA: TGCGCCAGCAGCTCCTACTTACAGGGGACTGAGCAGTTCTTC. Translation: CASSSYLQGTEQFF.

The chain couples TRBV6-5 to TRBJ2-5, with D unclear. V lost 1 base and J lost 5, with 8 bases in between. Per the germline V gene, CDR1 is MNHEY and CDR2 is SVGAGI. The CDR3 is 13 amino acids. CDR3 bases: TGTGCCAGCAGTTACTATCCCTTGGAGACCCAGTACTTC. Protein product: CASSYYPLETQYF.

This sequence joins TRBV3-1 (or the pseudogene TRBV3-2) and TRBJ1-3; 8 positions agree with TRBD1. The CDR3 length is 17 residues. Germline-derived CDR1 and CDR2 are LGHDT and YNNKEL (reference sequence). The V segment lost 2 bases and the J segment 0 bases; nucleotides outside the gene matches: 6. The CDR3 DNA is TGTGCCAGCAGCCAATTGGGGACAGGAAGCTCTGGAAACACCATATATTTT. Its protein product is CASSQLGTGSSGNTIYF.

The V and J genes are TRBV28 and TRBJ1-5; 9 positions match TRBD1. CDR1 and CDR2 (germline): MDHEN, SYDVKM. CDR3 length: 15 residues. The V segment lost 6 bases and the J segment 6 bases; nucleotides outside the gene matches: 9. In nucleotides, the CDR3 is TGTGCCAGCAGAACCGGGACAGGGCTAATTCAGCCCCAGCATTTT. It specifies CASRTGTGLIQPQHF.

V usage is TRBV15 and J usage is TRBJ1-2, with 8 positions matching TRBD1. The trim removed 3 bases at V and 5 bases at J, leaving 2 bases unmatched. The CDR3 runs 13 residues. Germline V gene lookup returns CDR1 LNHNV and CDR2 YYDKDF (reference sequence). For the CDR3, the DNA is TGTGCCACCAGCAGGGACAGGGTTTATGGCTACACCTTC. It translates to CATSRDRVYGYTF.

V and J are TRBV3-1 (or the pseudogene TRBV3-2) and TRBJ2-7, with a weak D call TRBD2 (6 bases). Germline CDR1 reads LGHDT; CDR2 reads YNNKEL (reference sequence). The CDR3 spans 13 residues. Trimming took 3 bases from V and 7 from J, leaving 13 bases between them. The CDR3 loop reads CASSQGGSGEQYF. The CDR3 DNA reads as TGTGCCAGCAGCCAGGGAGGATCTGGGGAGCAGTACTTC.

The genes are TRBV6-1 and TRBJ2-7; D may be TRBD2 (6 bases). In germline, CDR1 is MNHNS, CDR2 SASEGT. V lost 3 bases to trimming and J lost 3 bases, with 12 bases between them. The CDR3 length is 14 residues. DNA for the CDR3: TGTGCCAGCAGTGATTGGCAGGGAGGCTACGAGCAGTACTTC. Translation gives CASSDWQGGYEQYF.